One sample yielded the 10 T cell receptor beta chains listed below, sequenced in a study of cytotoxic CD8 clonotypes in ibrutinib-treated CLL. TCRdb's table, derived via immunoSEQ multiplex PCR, lists solely in-frame clones and lacks some. The top ten hold under 8% of the sample, which has 330,000 or so clones, over 55% seen once. The sequences come from PBMCs, collected after 36 months of ibrutinib treatment. The receptors were gathered from a human donor with chronic lymphocytic leukemia.

The J gene is TRBJ1-2, the V gene TRBV5-1; D perhaps matches TRBD1 (6 bases). The germline V gene has CDR1 SGHRS and CDR2 YFSETQ. The CDR3 loop spans 13 amino acids. With 1 base removed from V and 7 bases from J, the gap between germline ends came to 11 bases. The CDR3 nucleotides read TGCGCCAGCAGCTTGTCGGGGGGCCCTGGCTACACCTTC. Protein sequence: CASSLSGGPGYTF.

The J gene is TRBJ2-2, the V gene TRBV7-9; D is uncertain. Germline loops: CDR1 SEHNR, CDR2 FQNEAQ (reference sequence). V shed 5 bases and J shed 1 base, with 5 bases lying between them. This CDR3 has 13 amino acids. In DNA form, the CDR3 reads TGTGCCAGCAGCACCAGGAACACCGGGGAGCTGTTTTTT. It translates to CASSTRNTGELFF.

The genes are TRBV2 and TRBJ2-3; 15 nucleotides align to TRBD2. CDR1 and CDR2 (germline): SNHLY, FYNNEI. Trimming removed 4 bases from V and 0 bases from J; junction bases left unmatched: 11. The CDR3 is 20 residues long. The CDR3 coding sequence is TGTGCCAGCAGTGTCCCGGGACTAGCGGGAGGACCTACTAGCACAGATACGCAGTATTTT. Translating it yields CASSVPGLAGGPTSTDTQYF.

V usage is TRBV2 and J usage is TRBJ1-2; D is possibly TRBD1 (6 bases). V lost 6 bases and J 2 bases, leaving 16 bases between the germline ends. Germline CDR1 SNHLY, CDR2 FYNNEI. This CDR3 contains 15 residues. The CDR3 loop reads CASRGAQGPNYGYTF. The CDR3 DNA reads as TGTGCCAGCAGGGGGGCCCAGGGACCCAACTATGGCTACACCTTC.

In its sample, this clone was seen a few times. This chain links TRBV27 with TRBJ2-7, with D perhaps given as TRBD1 or TRBD2 (5 bases each). Trimming shortened V by 6 bases and J by 7 bases, and 19 bases separated the two germline ends. There are 14 residues in the CDR3. Germline-derived CDR1 and CDR2 are MNHEY and SMNVEV (reference sequence). CDR3: CASSDGGLVREQYF. DNA of the CDR3: TGTGCCAGCAGCGATGGGGGTCTTGTGCGTGAGCAGTACTTC.

This clone was counted between two and nine times. The chain couples TRBV6-5 to TRBJ2-1; TRBD1 aligns across 8 bases. This CDR3 is 13 amino acids long. Germline CDR1 and CDR2: MNHEY and SVGAGI. J gave up 6 bases and V 6 bases, and 4 bases lay outside the gene matches. The CDR3 protein is CASRSDRGNEQFF. CDR3 coding DNA: TGTGCCAGCAGAAGCGACAGGGGCAATGAGCAGTTCTTC.

J is TRBJ2-1 and V is TRBV7-6; D remains ambiguous. V lost 5 bases and J lost 8, with 10 bases in between. The CDR3 contains 12 residues. Per the germline V gene, CDR1 is SGHVS and CDR2 is FNYEAQ. This chain's CDR3 is CASSPPQYEQFF. CDR3 nucleotide sequence: TGTGCCAGCAGCCCCCCCCAATATGAGCAGTTCTTC. Looking up the rest from reference TRBV7-6 and TRBJ2-1 gives the full variable domain: GAGVSQSPRYKVTKRGQDVALRCDPISGHVSLYWYRQALGQGPEFLTYFNYEAQQDKSGLPNDRFSAERPEGSISTLTIQRTEQRDSAMYRCASSPPQYEQFFGPGTRLTVL.

This clone is a singleton in its sample. This chain links TRBV19 with TRBJ1-1; D uncertain. Deletions cut 4 bases from V and 7 bases from J, with 16 bases between. Germline-derived CDR1 and CDR2 are LNHDA and SQIVND (reference sequence). CDR3 length equals 14 residues. The CDR3 DNA follows: TGTGCCAGTAGTACCGGTTGGGCCGGGAATGAAGCTTTCTTT. Amino acids: CASSTGWAGNEAFF.

A single count supports this clone. This chain links TRBV7-8 with TRBJ1-5, with 9 bases matching TRBD1. Germline lookup yields CDR1 SGHVS and CDR2 FQNEAQ. V trimming: 6 bases; J trimming: 8 bases; junction bases outside the gene matches: 11. The CDR3 has 15 residues. CDR3 amino acids: CASRLTGTGLEPQHF. Written as DNA, the CDR3 is TGTGCCAGCAGATTGACAGGGACAGGGTTGGAGCCCCAGCATTTT. The whole variable domain, remainder taken from reference TRBV7-8 and TRBJ1-5, is GAGVSQSPRYKVAKRGQDVALRCDPISGHVSLFWYQQALGQGPEFLTYFQNEAQLDKSGLPSDRFFAERPEGSVSTLKIQRTQQEDSAVYLCASRLTGTGLEPQHFGDGTRLSIL.

V gene TRBV5-1 combines with J gene TRBJ2-3; D tentatively reads TRBD1 or TRBD2 (5 bases each). This CDR3 is 15 amino acids long. Germline loops: CDR1 SGHRS, CDR2 YFSETQ. Deletions cut 4 bases from V and 1 base from J, with 13 bases between. The CDR3 DNA sequence: TGCGCCAGCAGCCTAGTGGGGGTCGGCACAGATACGCAGTATTTT. It is translated as CASSLVGVGTDTQYF.